The present entry profiles one T cell receptor beta chain with its context. Its antigen is unidentified. V was cut by 1 base and J by 16 bases, with 11 bases left in between. The CDR3 runs to 12 residues. Germline V gene data show CDR1 as LGHDT and CDR2 as YNNKEL (reference sequence). The sample belongs to a study of vaccination effects on CD4 cells after COVID-19. Findings and caveats of the study: Clonal contraction was marked in infection- and vaccine-induced clones late after vaccination.

Sequencing followed a ViraFEST assay step that expanded antigen-specific CD4+ T cells with viral peptide pools. Around day 10 of culture, CD4+ T cells were separated out. Participants were given two doses of BNT162b2 or mRNA-1273 vaccine. Profiling relied on immunoSEQ multiplex PCR, and the TCRdb table lists in-frame clones only, not all of them. Among about 33,000 clones listed, around 80% were seen once. J is TRBJ1-6 and V is TRBV3-1 (or the pseudogene TRBV3-2), with D possibly TRBD1 on 5 matching bases. The material was CD4+ T cells from PBMCs cultured with HCoV-NL63 spike peptides, obtained after COVID-19 vaccination. The TCR originated in a human donor who received a COVID-19 vaccine. Some clones in this sample may be carry-over from other donors' samples. CDR3 amino acids: CASSQGGGRLHF. CDR3 bases: TGTGCCAGCAGCCAAGGTGGGGGTAGGCTCCACTTT.